The T cell receptor beta chain described here comes from a study of PD-L1 blockade in urothelial cancer. Germline loops: CDR1 MDHEN, CDR2 SYDVKM. The CDR3 is 15 residues long. Germline trimming cut 5 bases from V and 5 bases from J; bases unmatched to any gene: 8. Assay used: immunoSEQ multiplex PCR; TCRdb lists only in-frame clones, some missing. The repertoire includes about 35,000 clones, approximately 40% of them detected once, and about 9.8% sits in the top ten. This clonotype originated in a man aged 55 to 69 with urothelial cancer. This sample comprised tumor tissue, obtained before atezolizumab (anti-PD-L1) treatment. The chain uses TRBV28 and TRBJ2-7; 11 bases fit TRBD2. In DNA, the CDR3 is TGTGCCAGCAGTCTCTTAGCGGGAGGGTCCCACGAGCAGTACTTC. It is translated as CASSLLAGGSHEQYF. Full variable domain (missing parts from reference TRBV28 and TRBJ2-7): DVKVTQSSRYLVKRTGEKVFLECVQDMDHENMFWYRQDPGLGLRLIYFSYDVKMKEKGDIPEGYSVSREKKERFSLILESASTNQTSMYLCASSLLAGGSHEQYFGPGTRLTVT.